This T cell receptor (beta chain) was identified during a study of technical replicates of blood from several donors. Data came from immunoSEQ multiplex PCR; TCRdb stores just in-frame clones and leaves some out. Of some 13,000 clones listed, 94% are singletons. This CDR3 is 16 amino acids long. Germline V lookup: CDR1 SGHVS, CDR2 FNYEAQ. V lost 5 bases to trimming and J lost 10 bases; unmatched junction nucleotides: 9. This sequence joins TRBV7-6 and TRBJ2-1; 15 positions agree with TRBD2. Material for sequencing was PBMCs. The TCR sequence derives from a human donor in good health. The CDR3 bases are TGTGCCAGCAGCCTGGGACTAGCGGGAGGCACCAGGGAGCAGTTCTTC. It codes for CASSLGLAGGTREQFF. Filled out from reference TRBV7-6 and TRBJ2-1, the complete variable domain reads GAGVSQSPRYKVTKRGQDVALRCDPISGHVSLYWYRQALGQGPEFLTYFNYEAQQDKSGLPNDRFSAERPEGSISTLTIQRTEQRDSAMYRCASSLGLAGGTREQFFGPGTRLTVL.